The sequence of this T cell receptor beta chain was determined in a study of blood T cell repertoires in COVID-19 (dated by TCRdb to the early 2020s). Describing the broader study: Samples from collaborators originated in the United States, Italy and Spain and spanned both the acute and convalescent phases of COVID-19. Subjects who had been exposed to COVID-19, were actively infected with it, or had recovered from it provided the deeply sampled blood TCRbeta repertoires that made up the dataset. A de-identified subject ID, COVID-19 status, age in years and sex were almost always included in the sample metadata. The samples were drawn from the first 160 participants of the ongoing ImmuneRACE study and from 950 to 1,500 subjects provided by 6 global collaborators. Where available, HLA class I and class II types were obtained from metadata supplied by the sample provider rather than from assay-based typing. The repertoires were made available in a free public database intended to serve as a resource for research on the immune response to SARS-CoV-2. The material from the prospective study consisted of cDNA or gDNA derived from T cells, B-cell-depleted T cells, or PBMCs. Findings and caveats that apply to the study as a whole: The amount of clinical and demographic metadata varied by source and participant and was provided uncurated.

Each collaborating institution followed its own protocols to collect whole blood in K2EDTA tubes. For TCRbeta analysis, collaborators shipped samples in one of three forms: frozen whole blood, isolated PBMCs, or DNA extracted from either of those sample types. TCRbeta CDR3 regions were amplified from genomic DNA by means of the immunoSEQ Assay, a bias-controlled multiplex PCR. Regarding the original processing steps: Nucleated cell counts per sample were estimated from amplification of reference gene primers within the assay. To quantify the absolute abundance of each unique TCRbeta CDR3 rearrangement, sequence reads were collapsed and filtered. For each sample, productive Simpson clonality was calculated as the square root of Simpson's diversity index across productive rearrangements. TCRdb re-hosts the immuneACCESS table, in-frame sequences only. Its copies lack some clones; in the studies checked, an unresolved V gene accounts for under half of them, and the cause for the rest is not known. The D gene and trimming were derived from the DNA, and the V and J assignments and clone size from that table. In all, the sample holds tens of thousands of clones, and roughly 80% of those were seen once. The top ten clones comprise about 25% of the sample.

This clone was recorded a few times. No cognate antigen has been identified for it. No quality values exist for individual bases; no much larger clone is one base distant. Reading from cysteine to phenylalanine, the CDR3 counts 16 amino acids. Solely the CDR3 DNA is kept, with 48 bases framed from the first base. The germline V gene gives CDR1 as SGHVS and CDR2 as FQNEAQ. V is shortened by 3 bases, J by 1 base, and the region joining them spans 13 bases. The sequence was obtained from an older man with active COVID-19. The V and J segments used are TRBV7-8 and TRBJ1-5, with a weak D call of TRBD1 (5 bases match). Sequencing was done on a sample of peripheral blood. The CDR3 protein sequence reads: CASSFRGIDSNQPQHF. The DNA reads TGTGCCAGCAGCTTTAGGGGAATCGACAGCAATCAGCCCCAGCATTTT.